What follows are 18 T cell receptor beta chains derived from one specimen sequenced in a study of neurological immune-mediated disorders. TCRdb re-called the 5' RACE reads through MiXCR, storing one row per CDR3 protein. The sample holds about 66,000 distinct CDR3 sequences; around 3% are singletons and the top ten take roughly 3.7%. Sample: PBMCs. The receptors shown here come from a man aged 35 to 55 with multiple sclerosis.

This clonotype was observed many times. The chain couples TRBV25-1 to TRBJ2-7; tentative D call: TRBD1 (6 bases). The CDR3 totals 14 residues. V was cut by 2 bases and J by 4 bases, with 12 bases left in between. Germline V CDR1 and CDR2: MGHDK, SYGVNS. The chain's CDR3 is CASSEPGTLYEQYF. The CDR3 DNA follows: TGTGCCAGCAGTGAACCCGGGACACTTTACGAGCAGTACTTC.

This clonotype has ten or more counts. V is TRBV2 and J is TRBJ2-1; TRBD2 agrees at 10 bases. With 7 bases clipped from V and 7 bases from J, the junction kept 13 bases outside the gene matches. CDR3 length: 16 amino acids. Germline CDR1 and CDR2: SNHLY and FYNNEI. The CDR3 reads CASNLSGGSVGNEQFF. CDR3 bases: TGTGCCAGCAACCTTAGCGGGGGGTCAGTGGGGAATGAGCAGTTCTTC. Drawing the rest from reference TRBV2 and TRBJ2-1, the complete variable domain is EPEVTQTPSHQVTQMGQEVILRCVPISNHLYFYWYRQILGQKVEFLVSFYNNEISEKSEIFDDQFSVERPDGSNFTLKIRSTKLEDSAMYFCASNLSGGSVGNEQFFGPGTRLTVL.

This clonotype was seen ten or more times. This rearrangement joins TRBV7-9 to TRBJ1-2, with D uncertain. Germline V lookup: CDR1 SEHNR, CDR2 FQNEAQ (reference sequence). This CDR3 has 15 residues. Trimming shortened V by 7 bases and J by 8 bases, and 23 bases separated the two germline ends. CDR3 coding DNA: TGTGCCAGCACCAATACAGACCGGGGTTCGCACGGCTACACCTTC. Protein product: CASTNTDRGSHGYTF.

This clonotype has at least ten counts. The DNA for the CDR3 is TGTGCCAGCTCACCACCCAACAGGGAGAGAGAGACCCAGTACTTC. This gives the protein CASSPPNRERETQYF. This chain links TRBV18 with TRBJ2-5, with a weak D call TRBD1 (6 bases). There are 15 residues in the CDR3. V dropped 0 bases and J dropped 4 bases, with 12 bases sitting between them. Germline V CDR1 and CDR2: KGHSH, LQKENI.

The sample holds many counts of this clonotype. The chain links TRBV10-3 to TRBJ1-2; the D gene is possibly TRBD1 (5 bases). CDR3 length: 13 amino acids. Looked up from germline, CDR1 is ENHRY and CDR2 is SYGVKD. V gave up 6 bases and J gave up 8 bases, with 16 bases separating them. CDR3 protein: CAIRLGDEEGYTF. As DNA, the CDR3 is TGTGCCATCAGGCTCGGGGACGAGGAGGGCTACACCTTC.

This clonotype was seen many times. CDR3 in DNA: TGTGCCAGCAGCTTAGCGGGAACCTACGAGCAGTACTTC. It encodes CASSLAGTYEQYF. V usage is TRBV5-6 and J usage is TRBJ2-7, with 7 bases identical to TRBD2. Trimming cost V 2 bases and J 2 bases; bases outside gene matches: 1. The CDR3 extends over 13 amino acids. Per the germline V gene, CDR1 is SGHDT and CDR2 is YYEEEE.

At least ten counts were recorded for this clonotype. This rearrangement joins TRBV24-1 to TRBJ1-2, with D possibly TRBD1 on 5 matching bases. The CDR3 has 11 residues. Trimming shortened V by 7 bases and J by 7 bases, and 9 bases separated the two germline ends. The V gene's germline CDR1 is KGHDR and CDR2 SFDVKD. Here the CDR3 reads CATSSGSGYTF. DNA of the CDR3: TGTGCCACCAGCTCAGGGAGTGGCTACACCTTC.

This clonotype was counted ten times or more. The J gene is TRBJ1-3, the V gene TRBV5-1; D not resolved. V was cut by 0 bases and J by 2 bases, with 9 bases left in between. Germline V CDR1 and CDR2: SGHRS, YFSETQ. This CDR3 is built from 15 residues. The CDR3 loop is CASSLALGPGNTIYF. The CDR3 DNA reads as TGCGCCAGCAGCTTGGCCTTGGGCCCTGGAAACACCATATATTTT.

The CDR3 sequence: CASSDGGPGANVLTF. The CDR3 DNA reads as TGCGCCAGCAGTGACGGGGGGCCCGGGGCCAACGTCCTGACTTTC. The chain uses TRBV10-1 and TRBJ2-6, with a possible D match to TRBD2 (7 bases). The CDR3 spans 15 residues. Germline V lookup: CDR1 WNHNN, CDR2 SYGVQD (reference sequence). V dropped 3 bases and J dropped 4 bases, with 10 bases sitting between them.

This clonotype was counted many times. The CDR3 spells CASSSRQGVGMNTEAFF. The CDR3 DNA follows: TGCGCCAGCAGCTCCCGACAGGGAGTAGGGATGAACACTGAAGCTTTCTTT. This chain connects TRBV5-1 to TRBJ1-1; 7 nucleotides align to TRBD1. CDR3 length equals 17 residues. The junction had 11 bases not matched to a gene; V was cut back by 3 bases and J by 0 bases. Germline V CDR1 and CDR2: SGHRS, YFSETQ.

This clonotype was counted ten times or more. The chain joins TRBV6-5 to TRBJ1-4; no clear D. CDR1 and CDR2 from the germline V gene are MNHEY and SVGAGI. V was trimmed by 0 bases and J by 7 bases, leaving 15 bases between them. The length of the CDR3 is 16 residues. The CDR3 loop is CASSYSIGAVSEKLFF. The CDR3 DNA is TGTGCCAGCAGTTACTCTATAGGCGCAGTGAGTGAAAAACTGTTTTTT.

In this sample, this clonotype turned up many times. The V call is TRBV6-1, the J call TRBJ2-2, with D uncertain. This CDR3 region has 14 residues. Germline V gene sequence: CDR1 MNHNS, CDR2 SASEGT. Trimming cost V 0 bases and J 3 bases, with 5 bases left between them. DNA of the CDR3: TGTGCCAGCAGTGAAGCCCCTTACACCGGGGAGCTGTTTTTT. This translates into CASSEAPYTGELFF.

Many counts were recorded for this clonotype. The gene calls are TRBV20-1 and TRBJ2-7; D is uncertain. The CDR3 totals 14 residues. Trimming pared 3 bases from V and 0 bases from J, leaving 12 bases between. Germline V CDR1 and CDR2: DFQATT, SNEGSKA (reference sequence). The CDR3 nucleotides read TGCAGTGCTAGCACGGAGTATAGCTCCTACGAGCAGTACTTC. Its translation: CSASTEYSSYEQYF.

This clonotype occurred many times. The V gene is TRBV12-3 or TRBV12-4, the J gene TRBJ1-2; 10 nucleotides match TRBD1. Losses at the gene ends were 6 bases for V and 2 bases for J; bases not matched to a gene: 3. The CDR3 covers 14 residues. The CDR3 sequence is CASRRQGANYGYTF. The CDR3 nucleotides read TGTGCCAGCAGGCGACAGGGGGCCAACTATGGCTACACCTTC.

At least ten counts were recorded for this clonotype. The chain is built from TRBV12-3 or TRBV12-4 and TRBJ2-2; D is possibly TRBD1 (6 bases). The CDR3 has 14 amino acids. The V end lost 7 bases, the J end lost 2 bases, and 11 bases lay between the germline ends. The chain's CDR3 is CASTGAENTGELFF. DNA for the CDR3: TGTGCCAGCACAGGGGCGGAAAACACCGGGGAGCTGTTTTTT.

This clonotype was counted at least ten times. The J gene is TRBJ1-1, the V gene TRBV5-1, with D tentatively TRBD1 (6 bases). This CDR3 has 16 amino acids. V lost 0 bases to trimming and J lost 1 base, with 13 bases between them. Germline assignment: CDR1 SGHRS and CDR2 YFSETQ. CDR3 in amino acids: CASSLERGLGNTEAFF. The CDR3 DNA reads TGCGCCAGCAGCTTGGAGCGGGGGCTGGGGAACACTGAAGCTTTCTTT.

This clonotype was seen at least ten times. The chain uses TRBV7-9 and TRBJ1-1; D is uncertain. The CDR3 is 13 amino acids. Germline assignment: CDR1 SEHNR and CDR2 FQNEAQ (reference sequence). V was shortened by 6 bases and J by 4 bases, with 12 bases between the two germline ends. The CDR3 loop reads CASSLGSPTEAFF. CDR3 coding DNA: TGTGCCAGCAGTCTGGGGAGCCCCACTGAAGCTTTCTTT.

This clonotype was detected many times. The V call is TRBV10-1, the J call TRBJ1-5; D remains ambiguous. Between the trimmed V and J ends, which lost 0 bases and 2 bases, there was a span of 8 bases. The CDR3 is 15 residues long. Germline CDR1 reads WNHNN; CDR2 reads SYGVQD (reference sequence). In DNA, the CDR3 is TGCGCCAGCAGTGAGTCGGGGTCGGGCAATCAGCCCCAGCATTTT. Translating it yields CASSESGSGNQPQHF.